This T cell receptor beta chain was captured by sequencing in a study of T cell repertoires in cytomegalovirus infection. As for the study in general: TCR beta signatures that were public indicated CMV infection and matching HLA type.

Germline CDR1 SGHTA, CDR2 FQGTGA. The CDR3 is 15 residues long. Trimming took off 2 bases at V and 5 bases at J, with 13 bases between the two ends. This clonotype was counted between two and nine times. Its specificity is not known. TCRdb re-called the reads with MiXCR, one entry per CDR3 protein. The table has a few hundred thousand distinct CDR3 sequences, just under 30% seen once; the top ten hold 20%. The sequence was collected from a human donor in good health (CMV status not recorded). Some clones in this sample may be carry-over from other donors' samples. The chain is built from TRBV7-3 and TRBJ2-1, with D unclear. Here the sequenced sample was cultured PBMCs, taken from culture after CMV antigen stimulation. The CDR3 loop reads CASSLGAPGDNEQFF. Written as DNA, the CDR3 is TGTGCCAGCAGCTTAGGAGCCCCAGGTGACAATGAGCAGTTCTTC.